Listed below are T cell receptor beta chains from one sample, sequenced in a study of T cells expressing NK-cell markers. TCRdb re-called the 5' RACE reads, yielding one record per CDR3 amino acid sequence without DNA. This specimen shows roughly 430,000 distinct CDR3 sequences; the ten leading clones hold less than 7.5%. The specimen sequenced was blood T cells: a sorted CD56 or NKG2C T cell subset, CD4+ or CD8+ T cells, or bulk PBMC T cells (not recorded which). These receptors were collected from a woman between 18 and 70 years old in good health. Both conserved end residues are part of each CDR3. Each record gives: V gene, J gene, CDR3 protein.

V gene: TRBV18; J gene: TRBJ2-5; CDR3 protein: CASSLGTRETQYF
V gene: TRBV4-1; J gene: TRBJ2-1; CDR3 protein: CASSQDQRDYNEQFF
V gene: TRBV6-2/TRBV6-3; J gene: TRBJ2-3; CDR3 protein: CASSYSSDTQYF
V gene: TRBV12-3/TRBV12-4; J gene: TRBJ2-7; CDR3 protein: CASSLLGLSYEQYF
V gene: TRBV29-1; J gene: TRBJ2-5; CDR3 protein: CSSRTMEETQYF
V gene: TRBV7-7; J gene: TRBJ2-3; CDR3 protein: CASSLGQGVTDTQYF
V gene: TRBV6-1; J gene: TRBJ2-2; CDR3 protein: CASPDGGYTGELFF
V gene: TRBV7-2; J gene: TRBJ2-5; CDR3 protein: CASSLGGSGAETQYF
V gene: TRBV18; J gene: TRBJ1-2; CDR3 protein: CASSPQAESSGYTF
V gene: TRBV12-3/TRBV12-4; J gene: TRBJ1-3; CDR3 protein: CASPSGQHSGNTIYF
V gene: TRBV5-4; J gene: TRBJ2-3; CDR3 protein: CASSLDPGRVDTQYF
V gene: TRBV20-1; J gene: TRBJ1-1; CDR3 protein: CSAATGGRDTEAFF
V gene: TRBV12-3/TRBV12-4; J gene: TRBJ2-1; CDR3 protein: CASNQRESGYNEQFF
V gene: TRBV4-3; J gene: TRBJ2-1; CDR3 protein: CASSQSSGVGNEQFF
V gene: TRBV20-1; J gene: TRBJ2-7; CDR3 protein: CSARAGGKTYEQYF
V gene: TRBV15; J gene: TRBJ2-1; CDR3 protein: CATRDTSSYNEQFF
V gene: TRBV20-1; J gene: TRBJ2-4; CDR3 protein: CSARTSGSHIQYF
V gene: TRBV28; J gene: TRBJ2-2; CDR3 protein: CASVHGGPNTGELFF
V gene: TRBV20-1; J gene: TRBJ2-7; CDR3 protein: CSARTGNYEQYF
V gene: TRBV14; J gene: TRBJ2-2; CDR3 protein: CASSQNRGPGELFF
V gene: TRBV4-1; J gene: TRBJ2-5; CDR3 protein: CASSQPSEPYQETQYF
V gene: TRBV9; J gene: TRBJ2-1; CDR3 protein: CASSEGGSYRNEQFF
V gene: TRBV12-3/TRBV12-4; J gene: TRBJ2-7; CDR3 protein: CASSSPSVPSGPDYEQYF
V gene: TRBV25-1; J gene: TRBJ1-4; CDR3 protein: CASTDLAGDVPIATNEKLFF
V gene: TRBV6-5; J gene: TRBJ2-7; CDR3 protein: CASSSLAQTRNEQYF
V gene: TRBV20-1; J gene: TRBJ2-5; CDR3 protein: CSARDRSSGEETQYF
V gene: TRBV5-5; J gene: TRBJ1-4; CDR3 protein: CASRPGQGYSTNEKLFF
V gene: TRBV12-3/TRBV12-4; J gene: TRBJ2-5; CDR3 protein: CASSLNGYQETQYF
V gene: TRBV19; J gene: TRBJ2-3; CDR3 protein: CASRDPGLALTDTQYF
V gene: TRBV3-1; J gene: TRBJ1-2; CDR3 protein: CASSQGKTATRLGYTF
V gene: TRBV9; J gene: TRBJ2-7; CDR3 protein: CASSVRGTNYEQYF
V gene: TRBV29-1; J gene: TRBJ2-5; CDR3 protein: CSVGRTGGTQYF
V gene: TRBV12-3/TRBV12-4; J gene: TRBJ2-5; CDR3 protein: CASSWGSYQETQYF
V gene: TRBV28; J gene: TRBJ2-5; CDR3 protein: CASSLYPLPLAGEGETQYF
V gene: TRBV18; J gene: TRBJ2-6; CDR3 protein: CASSPVYNSGANVLTF
V gene: TRBV20-1; J gene: TRBJ2-3; CDR3 protein: CSASRGLAGDTQYF
V gene: TRBV11-2; J gene: TRBJ2-7; CDR3 protein: CASSLDLASYYEQYF
V gene: TRBV3-1; J gene: TRBJ2-7; CDR3 protein: CASSQESQRALLYEQYF
V gene: TRBV28; J gene: TRBJ2-5; CDR3 protein: CASSPTVTQETQYF
V gene: TRBV12-3/TRBV12-4; J gene: TRBJ2-3; CDR3 protein: CASSPLGQGDTDTQYF
V gene: TRBV20-1; J gene: TRBJ1-2; CDR3 protein: CSARGTVSYGYTF